The 17 T cell receptor beta chains presented below share a single source sample, sequenced in a study of blood T cell repertoires in COVID-19. The assay was immunoSEQ multiplex PCR, and TCRdb's table has in-frame clones only and misses some. The sample lists approximately 260,000 clones; roughly 84% were seen once. The sequenced material came from peripheral blood. These receptors came from a woman aged 40 to 55 with active or convalescent COVID-19.

The rearrangement links TRBV5-1 to TRBJ1-1, with D hard to call. V was trimmed by 0 bases and J by 1 base, leaving 13 bases between them. This CDR3 region has 16 residues. In germline, CDR1 is SGHRS, CDR2 YFSETQ. In nucleotides, the CDR3 is TGCGCCAGCAGCTTGGAACCCCCCGGGAAGAACACTGAAGCTTTCTTT. Its protein product is CASSLEPPGKNTEAFF.

The chain couples TRBV6-5 to TRBJ2-1; D is unresolved. Germline V gives CDR1 MNHEY, CDR2 SVGAGI. The V end lost 2 bases, the J end lost 0 bases, and 11 bases lay between the germline ends. This CDR3 comprises 16 residues. CDR3 residues: CASSYGQLFSYNEQFF. In DNA, the CDR3 is TGTGCCAGCAGTTACGGGCAGCTCTTCTCCTACAATGAGCAGTTCTTC.

This clone was counted a single time. The CDR3 DNA follows: TGTGCCAGCAGCGCAGCGTACCAAGAGACCCAGTACTTC. This translates into CASSAAYQETQYF. The J gene is TRBJ2-5, the V gene TRBV14; unclear D gene. Deletions cut 5 bases from V and 0 bases from J, with 7 bases between. Germline CDR1 SGHDN, CDR2 FVKESK. The length of the CDR3 is 13 residues.

This chain joins TRBV15 and TRBJ1-2; D is ambiguous. Between the trimmed V and J ends, which lost 0 bases and 0 bases, there was a span of 11 bases. Germline CDR1 reads LNHNV; CDR2 reads YYDKDF (reference sequence). CDR3 length: 16 residues. The CDR3 nucleotides read TGTGCCACCAGCAGAGATTTCCTTTCAGCTAACTATGGCTACACCTTC. This translates into CATSRDFLSANYGYTF.

The J gene is TRBJ1-4, the V gene TRBV2; D possibly corresponds to TRBD1 (5 bases). Germline V gene sequence: CDR1 SNHLY, CDR2 FYNNEI. V was pared by 10 bases and J by 5 bases, with 14 bases between. This CDR3 is built from 13 residues. CDR3 DNA: TGTGCCACCAAAAGGGGTCTCAATGAAAAACTGTTTTTT. Its translation: CATKRGLNEKLFF.

The V gene is TRBV2, the J gene TRBJ2-1; weak D call: TRBD1 (5 bases). Germline loops: CDR1 SNHLY, CDR2 FYNNEI. The CDR3 consists of 13 residues. Between the trimmed V and J ends, which lost 4 bases and 2 bases, there was a span of 6 bases. CDR3 residues: CASSVGAYNEQFF. CDR3 sequence (DNA): TGTGCCAGCAGTGTAGGGGCCTACAATGAGCAGTTCTTC.

This clone came up a few times. The chain uses TRBV14 and TRBJ1-6; a possible D gene is TRBD1 (5 bases). The V end was cut by 3 bases, the J end by 0 bases, with 9 bases between. The CDR3 covers 16 residues. Per the germline V gene, CDR1 is SGHDN and CDR2 is FVKESK. The CDR3 nucleotides read TGTGCCAGCAGCCAGTCGACAGCCTCCTATAATTCACCCCTCCACTTT. This gives the protein CASSQSTASYNSPLHF.

This clone appeared a few times. This chain joins TRBV1 and TRBJ1-3; the table's D call TRBD1 went unverified against the DNA. TRBV1 represents a pseudogene. The CDR3 is 16 amino acids. The CDR3 is CTSSLDRCCSGNTIYF. The DNA of the CDR3 is TGCACCAGCAGCCTAGACAGGTGTTGCTCTGGAAACACCATATATTTT.

This chain links TRBV5-4 with TRBJ1-3; D not certain. Trimming stripped 1 base from V and 0 bases from J, with 11 bases between. This CDR3 has 16 amino acids. Germline V gene lookup returns CDR1 SGHNT and CDR2 YYREEE (reference sequence). DNA of the CDR3: TGTGCCAGCAGCTTGTCGATTCCAGGCTCTGGAAACACCATATATTTT. Translated: CASSLSIPGSGNTIYF.

This clone appeared once. The rearrangement links TRBV7-9 to TRBJ2-2, with 14 bases identical to TRBD2. V lost 4 bases to trimming and J lost 1 base; unmatched junction nucleotides: 5. The CDR3 is made up of 18 amino acids. The germline V gene encodes CDR1 SEHNR and CDR2 FQNEAQ (reference sequence). The DNA for the CDR3 is TGTGCCAGCAGCTCTAGGACTAGCGGGGGGCTGAACACCGGGGAGCTGTTTTTT. It codes for CASSSRTSGGLNTGELFF.

This clone has at least ten counts. The J gene is TRBJ2-6, the V gene TRBV19, with D hard to call. Trimming cost V 0 bases and J 4 bases, with 7 bases left between them. The CDR3 sequence is 15 residues long. Germline V CDR1 and CDR2: LNHDA, SQIVND (reference sequence). The CDR3 DNA reads TGTGCCAGTAGTATAGATTTATTAGGGGCCAACGTCCTGACTTTC. It translates to CASSIDLLGANVLTF.

The chain joins TRBV19 to TRBJ1-4; D not resolved. CDR1 and CDR2 from the germline V gene are LNHDA and SQIVND (reference sequence). CDR3 length: 12 amino acids. V gave up 6 bases and J gave up 8 bases, with 10 bases separating them. The CDR3 DNA is TGTGCCAGTAGCCAAACTTTCGAAAAACTGTTTTTT. Translating gives CASSQTFEKLFF.

A note on this clone: An end of the junction differs from the germline gene, which may be a read error. The chain combines TRBV2 with TRBJ1-3; 10 bases are shared with TRBD1. CDR1 is SNHLY and CDR2 is FYNNEI in the germline V gene. This CDR3 has 14 residues. CDR3 in amino acids: CASREGQGVHTIYF. As DNA, the CDR3 is TGTGCCAGCAGAGAAGGACAGGGGGTACACACCATATATTTT. The full variable domain, with the rest looked up from reference TRBV2 and TRBJ1-3, is EPEVTQTPSHQVTQMGQEVILRCVPISNHLYFYWYRQILGQKVEFLVSFYNNEISEKSEIFDDQFSVERPDGSNFTLKIRSTKLEDSAMYFCASREGQGVHTIYFGEGSWLTVV.

The V and J genes are TRBV5-4 and TRBJ1-1; D gene unclear. Germline assignment: CDR1 SGHNT and CDR2 YYREEE (reference sequence). The CDR3 covers 14 residues. With 0 bases removed from V and 3 bases from J, the gap between germline ends came to 9 bases. The CDR3 protein is CASSLAGRDTEAFF. DNA of the CDR3: TGTGCCAGCAGCTTGGCCGGGCGGGACACTGAAGCTTTCTTT.

The V call is TRBV7-9, the J call TRBJ2-1; 11 bases align to TRBD1. This CDR3 comprises 17 residues. V gave up 1 base and J gave up 3 bases; unmatched junction bases: 5. Germline V gives CDR1 SEHNR, CDR2 FQNEAQ (reference sequence). The CDR3 is CASSLVAGQGGYNEQFF. CDR3 nucleotides: TGTGCCAGCAGCTTAGTGGCGGGACAGGGGGGCTACAATGAGCAGTTCTTC.

The V call is TRBV6-5, the J call TRBJ1-2; the D is unclear. V was trimmed by 7 bases and J by 4 bases, leaving 16 bases between them. Germline CDR1 is MNHEY and CDR2 is SVGAGI. CDR3 size: 14 residues. This CDR3 reads CASTPSPVLYGYTF. In DNA, the CDR3 is TGTGCCAGCACCCCATCTCCGGTCCTCTATGGCTACACCTTC.

The chain links TRBV5-4 to TRBJ2-2, with 7 bases fitting TRBD1. This CDR3 region has 15 residues. Germline V lookup: CDR1 SGHNT, CDR2 YYREEE (reference sequence). Unmatched junction bases numbered 5, after V lost 4 bases and J lost 2 bases. The CDR3 coding sequence is TGTGCCAGCAGCAGTGGGACAGCAAACACCGGGGAGCTGTTTTTT. Its protein product is CASSSGTANTGELFF.